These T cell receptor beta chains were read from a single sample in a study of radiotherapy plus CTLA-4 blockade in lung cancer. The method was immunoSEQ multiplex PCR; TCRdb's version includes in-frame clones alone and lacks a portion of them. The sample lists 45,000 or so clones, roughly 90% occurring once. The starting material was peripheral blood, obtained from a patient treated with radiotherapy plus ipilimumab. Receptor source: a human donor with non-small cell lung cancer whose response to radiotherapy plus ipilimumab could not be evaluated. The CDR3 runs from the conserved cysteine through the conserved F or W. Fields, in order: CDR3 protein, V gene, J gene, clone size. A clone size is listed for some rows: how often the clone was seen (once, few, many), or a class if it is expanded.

CASSLMTRPLQGEQFF	TRBV28	TRBJ2-1	-
CASSDRSSVTQYF	TRBV10-2	TRBJ2-3	-
CASSLLQGADLDYGYTF	TRBV11-2	TRBJ1-2	-
CASSERGKAGGRETQYF	TRBV6-1	TRBJ2-5	-
CASSTPDRIGTEAFF	TRBV6-5	TRBJ1-1	-
CASSTGGEGPQHF	TRBV2	TRBJ1-5	-
CASSVWGLAGGPGELFF	TRBV28	TRBJ2-2	-
CASSLSGAGGETQYF	TRBV5-4	TRBJ2-5	-
CASSFERDTQYF	TRBV7-9	TRBJ2-3	-
CASSGDRKAFF	TRBV2	TRBJ1-1	-
CASSLGPTVMPSGNTIYF	TRBV7-2	TRBJ1-3	-
CASSLPGNTGYTF	TRBV7-8	TRBJ1-2	-
CASSVEVQEGTGELFF	TRBV9	TRBJ2-2	-
CASSLAKGQYEQYF	TRBV27	TRBJ2-7	once
CASSGGTSGRLYEQYF	TRBV7-2	TRBJ2-7	-
CASSQDRDRAVFF	TRBV4-3	TRBJ2-1	-
CASSMMSGAEAFF	TRBV19	TRBJ1-1	-
CASSDGTGQNYGYTF	TRBV6-4	TRBJ1-2	-
CASSPGQDLTYEQYF	TRBV5-1	TRBJ2-7	-
CASLSSGGYEQYF	TRBV2	TRBJ2-7	once
CASSPQGADGYTF	TRBV5-1	TRBJ1-2	-
CASSLTQPNYGYTF	TRBV28	TRBJ1-2	-
CASSQGHDAGRTEAFF	TRBV4-3	TRBJ1-1	few
CASSDTGQGMDTQYF	TRBV10-2	TRBJ2-3	-
CASSYLAATYEQYF	TRBV6-5	TRBJ2-7	few
CSVEDSAANTEAFF	TRBV29-1	TRBJ1-1	-
CASGYETGTQYF	TRBV7-2	TRBJ2-3	-
CAISVGGQGSLREQYF	TRBV10-3	TRBJ2-7	-
CAIGQSSTDTQYF	TRBV10-3	TRBJ2-3	-
CASSLEGLAGYYEQYF	TRBV7-2	TRBJ2-7	-
CASSQTTGQYSGYTF	TRBV14	TRBJ1-2	-
CAWNGDRAPSGANVLTF	TRBV30	TRBJ2-6	-
CASSVDGRGSNEQFF	TRBV9	TRBJ2-1	-
CASSQVGDRDEKYF	TRBV4-1	TRBJ2-7	-
CASSLTQDYSNQPQHF	TRBV27	TRBJ1-5	-
CASSLDSGGTEAFF	TRBV5-1	TRBJ1-1	-
CASSQGGLSVQETQYF	TRBV7-2	TRBJ2-5	-
CASSLLSGQPYEQYF	TRBV6-6	TRBJ2-7	-
CASSARGGWNTGELFF	TRBV19	TRBJ2-2	-
CASSPRGYGNTEAFF	TRBV18	TRBJ1-1	-
CASSQGPGTGNTIYF	TRBV5-4	TRBJ1-3	-
CASSRDRGSYNEQFF	TRBV28	TRBJ2-1	-
CALGGGSYEQYF	TRBV6-1	TRBJ2-7	-
CASSPAQVGAGANVLTF	TRBV18	TRBJ2-6	-
CASSPPPRRQETQYF	TRBV2	TRBJ2-5	-
CASSERDRGGYTF	TRBV6-1	TRBJ1-2	-
CASSSGEVGYTF	TRBV11-2	TRBJ1-2	-
CASSSPRDRPTGELFF	TRBV7-8	TRBJ2-2	-
CASRGRSYEQYF	TRBV11-2	TRBJ2-7	-
CASSIVQGNYGYTF	TRBV19	TRBJ1-2	-
CASSERGAGRGRGEKLFF	TRBV6-1	TRBJ1-4	-
CASRTGGAKNIQYF	TRBV2	TRBJ2-4	-
CASREGLSGPYNEQFF	TRBV7-2	TRBJ2-1	once
CASSGTGFPGEAFF	TRBV7-9	TRBJ1-1	-
CASSQQGTVGGEQFF	TRBV14	TRBJ2-1	few